The 14 T cell receptor beta chains reported below all come from one sample, sequenced in a study of T cell responses to AZD1222 COVID-19 vaccine. Profiled with immunoSEQ multiplex PCR; TCRdb holds only in-frame clones, not every one. The data show under 200,000 clones, with about 91% seen just once and around 2% held by the top ten. Sequences were derived from peripheral blood, sampled on day 0 of AZD1222 vaccination. These receptors were taken from an adult in good health.

This chain joins TRBV6-2 or TRBV6-3 and TRBJ1-2; 7 bases are shared with TRBD1. Germline assignment: CDR1 MNHEY and CDR2 SVGEGT. The CDR3 covers 15 residues. Trimming cost V 4 bases and J 4 bases; bases outside gene matches: 9. The CDR3 spells CASSSQTGTSYGYTF. The CDR3 nucleotides are TGTGCCAGCAGTTCCCAGACAGGGACAAGCTATGGCTACACCTTC.

The chain carries TRBV4-2 and TRBJ2-1; D may be TRBD2 (5 bases). Trimming shortened V by 0 bases and J by 4 bases, and 13 bases separated the two germline ends. Germline CDR1 is LGHNA and CDR2 is YNFKEQ. The CDR3 runs 16 residues. The CDR3 region is CASSQDLSGRYNEQFF. CDR3 bases: TGTGCCAGCAGCCAAGATCTGAGCGGAAGATACAATGAGCAGTTCTTC.

The J gene is TRBJ2-2, the V gene TRBV29-1; D is unclear. Germline CDR1 reads SQVTM; CDR2 reads ANQGSEA. This CDR3 is 15 amino acids long. The V gene lost 4 bases and the J gene lost 2 bases, with 14 bases spanning the gap. CDR3 in DNA: TGCAGCGTTGGTCGCCCCTATGGTAACACCGGGGAGCTGTTTTTT. Protein product: CSVGRPYGNTGELFF.

The CDR3 protein is CASRAGGAGGLTDTQYF. The DNA for the CDR3 is TGTGCCAGCAGGGCCGGTGGAGCGGGGGGGCTCACAGATACGCAGTATTTT. The rearrangement uses TRBV7-2 and TRBJ2-3, with 10 bases aligning to TRBD2. The V gene end was trimmed by 6 bases and the J gene end by 2 bases; junction bases not matched to a gene: 11. The V gene's germline CDR1 is SGHTA and CDR2 FQGNSA. The CDR3 has 17 residues. Full variable domain (missing parts from reference TRBV7-2 and TRBJ2-3): GAGVSQSPSNKVTEKGKDVELRCDPISGHTALYWYRQSLGQGLEFLIYFQGNSAPDKSGLPSDRFSAERTGGSVSTLTIQRTQQEDSAVYLCASRAGGAGGLTDTQYFGPGTRLTVL.

The J gene is TRBJ1-1, the V gene TRBV10-3; D is undetermined. Trimming removed 6 bases at V and 0 bases at J, with 11 bases between. The CDR3 contains 14 residues. Germline V gene lookup returns CDR1 ENHRY and CDR2 SYGVKD. CDR3 in amino acids: CAIREKVMNTEAFF. CDR3 coding DNA: TGTGCCATCAGGGAGAAAGTCATGAACACTGAAGCTTTCTTT.

The J gene is TRBJ1-4, the V gene TRBV19; no reliable D call. CDR3 length: 15 amino acids. Germline CDR1 is LNHDA and CDR2 is SQIVND (reference sequence). V was pared by 1 base and J by 5 bases, with 11 bases between. CDR3: CASSIVPGSNEKLFF. The CDR3 region has the DNA TGTGCCAGTAGTATAGTCCCCGGATCGAATGAAAAACTGTTTTTT.

Only one count was recorded for this clone. The chain uses TRBV6-5 and TRBJ1-3; 8 nucleotides line up with TRBD1. V trimming: 8 bases; J trimming: 4 bases; junction bases outside the gene matches: 7. The CDR3 is made up of 14 amino acids. Germline V gene lookup returns CDR1 MNHEY and CDR2 SVGAGI. CDR3 in amino acids: CASLPGGQGNTIYF. CDR3 nucleotides: TGTGCCAGCCTCCCAGGGGGCCAAGGAAACACCATATATTTT.

The CDR3 DNA is TGTGCCAGTACGAGGGGGCGAACTGAAGCTTTCTTT. Protein product: CASTRGRTEAFF. This chain connects TRBV19 to TRBJ1-1; TRBD1 matches at 7 bases. Germline assignment: CDR1 LNHDA and CDR2 SQIVND (reference sequence). V lost 7 bases to trimming and J lost 5 bases; unmatched junction nucleotides: 4. This CDR3 region has 12 residues.

Comment on this clone: Within the sample, other DNA sequences also encode this same CDR3. The chain is built from TRBV5-1 and TRBJ1-2; no definite D call. The germline CDR1 and CDR2 sequences are SGHRS and YFSETQ. The CDR3 runs 13 residues. V was pared by 0 bases and J by 8 bases, with 11 bases between. The CDR3 DNA reads as TGCGCCAGCAGCTTGGCAGGCGCCGAGGGCTACACCTTC. Translation: CASSLAGAEGYTF.

About this clone: This CDR3 is also generated by other DNA sequences in the sample. The rearrangement joins TRBV5-1 to TRBJ1-2; a possible D gene is TRBD1 (5 bases). CDR1 and CDR2 from the germline V gene are SGHRS and YFSETQ. This CDR3 contains 14 residues. V shed 0 bases and J shed 2 bases, with 8 bases lying between them. This CDR3 reads CASSLVGTNYGYTF. The CDR3 coding sequence is TGCGCCAGCAGCTTGGTGGGGACCAACTATGGCTACACCTTC.

This sequence joins TRBV2 and TRBJ1-2; maybe TRBD1 (5 bases). CDR3 length equals 14 residues. The ends were cut back, 2 bases at V and 8 bases at J, with 15 bases in the middle. Germline-derived CDR1 and CDR2 are SNHLY and FYNNEI. In nucleotides, the CDR3 is TGTGCCAGCAGTGAATGGGGCCAGTGGTTGGGCTACACCTTC. As protein: CASSEWGQWLGYTF.

V usage is TRBV3-1 (or the pseudogene TRBV3-2) and J usage is TRBJ2-1; 9 nucleotides agree with TRBD2. The J segment lost 2 bases and the V segment lost 1 base, leaving 12 bases of the junction unmatched. The CDR3 totals 19 residues. From germline, CDR1 is LGHDT and CDR2 YNNKEL (reference sequence). Here the CDR3 reads CASSQAPRTLAGPYNEQFF. CDR3 DNA sequence: TGTGCCAGCAGCCAAGCCCCACGGACCCTAGCGGGGCCCTACAATGAGCAGTTCTTC.

This rearrangement joins TRBV7-6 to TRBJ2-7; D tentatively fits TRBD1 or TRBD2 (6 bases each). Germline CDR1 SGHVS, CDR2 FNYEAQ. Trimming took 6 bases from V and 2 from J, leaving 14 bases between them. This CDR3 contains 14 residues. In nucleotides, the CDR3 is TGTGCCAGCAGTCGGGGGACACCGACCTACGAGCAGTACTTC. Its translation is CASSRGTPTYEQYF.

The genes are TRBV7-6 and TRBJ1-6, with 8 bases matching TRBD1. The trim removed 4 bases at V and 8 bases at J, leaving 10 bases unmatched. The CDR3 loop spans 16 amino acids. Germline CDR1 SGHVS, CDR2 FNYEAQ. The CDR3 is CASSSVIPGGDSPLHF. CDR3 nucleotides: TGTGCCAGCAGCTCGGTCATACCAGGGGGCGATTCACCCCTCCACTTT.